Following are 25 T cell receptor beta chains from one sample sequenced in a study of OX40 agonist ivuxolimab in advanced cancers. The assay was immunoSEQ multiplex PCR, and TCRdb's table has in-frame clones only and misses some. The sample includes about 73,000 clones, around 90% of them seen just once. Sequences were derived from CD4+ or CD8+ T cells sorted from blood, sampled in a trial of the OX40 agonist ivuxolimab. Receptors originate from an adult with an advanced solid tumor such as melanoma, head and neck, liver or kidney cancer.

In DNA form, the CDR3 reads TGCGCCAGCAGCTTAGTGGGCGGGAGCAACAATGAGCAGTTCTTC. This codes for CASSLVGGSNNEQFF. This sequence joins TRBV5-1 and TRBJ2-1, with 7 positions matching TRBD2. The ends lost 2 bases at V and 5 bases at J; junction bases unmatched: 7. The CDR3 consists of 15 residues. Germline V gene lookup returns CDR1 SGHRS and CDR2 YFSETQ.

This chain links TRBV27 with TRBJ1-1; unclear D gene. Trimming took off 8 bases at V and 3 bases at J, with 19 bases between the two ends. CDR1 and CDR2 (germline): MNHEY, SMNVEV (reference sequence). The CDR3 runs 15 residues. The CDR3 DNA reads TGTGCCAGCCGCGATTTACAGAGGCTTTACACTGAAGCTTTCTTT. Protein: CASRDLQRLYTEAFF.

V and J are TRBV7-9 and TRBJ1-5; D gene ambiguous. The CDR3 totals 14 residues. V lost 5 bases and J lost 4, with 12 bases in between. The germline gives CDR1 SEHNR, CDR2 FQNEAQ (reference sequence). CDR3 protein: CASSAPGDNQPQHF. The CDR3 bases are TGTGCCAGCAGCGCCCCAGGCGATAATCAGCCCCAGCATTTT.

Comment on this clone: The sample contains more than one DNA sequence encoding this CDR3. The CDR3 nucleotides are TGTGCCAGTAGTATTAGGCTTTACAATGAGCAGTTCTTC. Its protein product is CASSIRLYNEQFF. The chain employs TRBV19 and TRBJ2-1; D gene uncertain. CDR3 length: 13 amino acids. Deletions cut 3 bases from V and 4 bases from J, with 7 bases between. CDR1 is LNHDA, CDR2 SQIVND, per germline (reference sequence).

The chain has TRBV28 and TRBJ1-5, with a tentative D call TRBD1 (5 bases). V was shortened by 5 bases and J by 8 bases, with 19 bases between the two germline ends. The CDR3 is 15 amino acids. The V gene's germline CDR1 is MDHEN and CDR2 SYDVKM. The CDR3 loop is CASSRWGRLIEPQHF. CDR3 bases: TGTGCCAGCAGTCGCTGGGGCAGATTGATCGAGCCCCAGCATTTT.

This chain links TRBV28 with TRBJ2-6; D is possibly TRBD1 (6 bases). This CDR3 is 18 amino acids long. The germline V gene has CDR1 MDHEN and CDR2 SYDVKM. Trimming shortened V by 6 bases and J by 0 bases, and 18 bases separated the two germline ends. The CDR3 spells CASSSPRTDASGANVLTF. For the CDR3, the DNA is TGTGCCAGCAGCTCACCTCGGACAGACGCCTCTGGGGCCAACGTCCTGACTTTC.

The CDR3 DNA reads TGTGCCAGCAGTTACGGTCAGGGGTTGGACGAGCAGTACTTC. As protein: CASSYGQGLDEQYF. This chain links TRBV6-6 with TRBJ2-7, with D perhaps TRBD1 (6 bases). The CDR3 is made up of 14 amino acids. Germline V gene data show CDR1 as MNHNY and CDR2 as SVGAGI (reference sequence). Trimming cost V 2 bases and J 5 bases, with 13 bases left between them.

The chain recombines TRBV5-6 with TRBJ1-2; possibly TRBD1 for D (5 bases). The CDR3 has 14 amino acids. CDR1 is SGHDT and CDR2 is YYEEEE in the germline V gene. The V end was cut by 0 bases, the J end by 3 bases, with 9 bases between. The CDR3 spells CASSLGGLDYGYTF. As DNA, the CDR3 is TGTGCCAGCAGCTTGGGGGGCCTGGACTATGGCTACACCTTC.

The V and J genes are TRBV29-1 and TRBJ2-1, with 10 bases aligning to TRBD2. The germline gives CDR1 SQVTM, CDR2 ANQGSEA. There are 14 residues in the CDR3. Trimming removed 4 bases from V and 2 bases from J; junction bases left unmatched: 2. Written as DNA, the CDR3 is TGCAGCGTTGGACTAGCGGGCGCCTACAATGAGCAGTTCTTC. It encodes CSVGLAGAYNEQFF.

This rearrangement joins TRBV5-4 to TRBJ2-7, with D unresolved. Germline loops: CDR1 SGHNT, CDR2 YYREEE (reference sequence). Trimming took off 3 bases at V and 6 bases at J, with 10 bases between the two ends. The CDR3 covers 12 residues. DNA for the CDR3: TGTGCCAGCAGCTCGCAGCTGGCCGAGCAGTACTTC. Translated: CASSSQLAEQYF.

The rearrangement joins TRBV19 to TRBJ2-6; 11 bases match TRBD2. The germline V gene encodes CDR1 LNHDA and CDR2 SQIVND (reference sequence). With 3 bases clipped from V and 1 base from J, the junction kept 2 bases outside the gene matches. This CDR3 is 17 amino acids long. CDR3 sequence (DNA): TGTGCCAGTAGTATTAGCGGGAGGGTTTCTGGGGCCAACGTCCTGACTTTC. Its translation: CASSISGRVSGANVLTF.

The rearrangement links TRBV28 to TRBJ2-3; 11 bases agree with TRBD2. The germline CDR1 and CDR2 sequences are MDHEN and SYDVKM. CDR3 size: 18 residues. V was pared by 6 bases and J by 0 bases, with 11 bases of the junction left unmatched. The CDR3, as DNA: TGTGCCAGCAGCCTTGGACTAGCGGGCCGCCTTAGCACAGATACGCAGTATTTT. Amino acid sequence: CASSLGLAGRLSTDTQYF. The full variable domain, with the rest looked up from reference TRBV28 and TRBJ2-3, is DVKVTQSSRYLVKRTGEKVFLECVQDMDHENMFWYRQDPGLGLRLIYFSYDVKMKEKGDIPEGYSVSREKKERFSLILESASTNQTSMYLCASSLGLAGRLSTDTQYFGPGTRLTVL.

This sequence joins TRBV6-5 and TRBJ2-1; D is unresolved. Germline CDR1 is MNHEY and CDR2 is SVGAGI. V lost 7 bases, J lost 0 bases, and 10 bases lay in between. The CDR3 consists of 14 residues. The CDR3 loop is CASTMSDSYNEQFF. In DNA, the CDR3 is TGTGCCAGCACCATGTCGGACTCCTACAATGAGCAGTTCTTC.

The chain is built from TRBV28 and TRBJ2-7; D might be TRBD1 (5 bases). There are 16 residues in the CDR3. Trimming left V 3 bases short and J 0 bases short, with 15 bases between. Germline V gene sequence: CDR1 MDHEN, CDR2 SYDVKM. In nucleotides, the CDR3 is TGTGCCAGCAGTTTTTCGACGAAGGGGTCCTCCTACGAGCAGTACTTC. It yields the protein CASSFSTKGSSYEQYF. The full variable domain, in which reference TRBV28 and TRBJ2-7 provide the parts outside the CDR3, is DVKVTQSSRYLVKRTGEKVFLECVQDMDHENMFWYRQDPGLGLRLIYFSYDVKMKEKGDIPEGYSVSREKKERFSLILESASTNQTSMYLCASSFSTKGSSYEQYFGPGTRLTVT.

The V call is TRBV5-4, the J call TRBJ2-7; D is unclear. This CDR3 contains 11 residues. Trimming pared 4 bases from V and 5 bases from J, leaving 7 bases between. Per the germline V gene, CDR1 is SGHNT and CDR2 is YYREEE (reference sequence). The CDR3 DNA is TGTGCCAGCAGCCTGAAGAACGAGCAGTACTTC. Amino acid sequence: CASSLKNEQYF.

V usage is TRBV11-2 and J usage is TRBJ2-3; no reliable D call. Germline-derived CDR1 and CDR2 are SGHAT and FQNNGV. Trimming left V 5 bases short and J 5 bases short, with 8 bases between. CDR3 size: 12 residues. This CDR3 is CASSPPGDTQYF. CDR3 sequence (DNA): TGTGCCAGCAGCCCCCCCGGAGATACGCAGTATTTT. Full variable domain (missing parts from reference TRBV11-2 and TRBJ2-3): EAGVAQSPRYKIIEKRQSVAFWCNPISGHATLYWYQQILGQGPKLLIQFQNNGVVDDSQLPKDRFSAERLKGVDSTLKIQPAKLEDSAVYLCASSPPGDTQYFGPGTRLTVL.

The chain has TRBV9 and TRBJ1-1; D is uncertain. The CDR3 loop spans 12 amino acids. V was cut by 3 bases and J by 3 bases, with 6 bases left in between. Per the germline V gene, CDR1 is SGDLS and CDR2 is YYNGEE. The CDR3, as DNA: TGTGCCAGCAGCGCCTTGGACACTGAAGCTTTCTTT. Translation gives CASSALDTEAFF.

This clone has just a few counts. This chain joins TRBV27 and TRBJ1-5; D is unresolved. Per germline, CDR1 MNHEY and CDR2 SMNVEV (reference sequence). V dropped 5 bases and J dropped 8 bases, with 10 bases sitting between them. CDR3 size: 12 residues. The CDR3 protein is CASSKHGEPQHF. The CDR3 bases are TGTGCCAGCAGTAAACACGGGGAGCCCCAGCATTTT.

This clone was picked up a small number of times. The genes are TRBV4-1 and TRBJ1-1; maybe TRBD1 (5 bases). The CDR3 length is 15 residues. V was clipped by 0 bases and J by 6 bases, with 14 bases between them. The germline V gene has CDR1 MGHRA and CDR2 YSYEKL. CDR3 DNA sequence: TGCGCCAGCAGCCAAGATAGGGGCCTTTCCTCTGAAGCTTTCTTT. Residues: CASSQDRGLSSEAFF.

The V call is TRBV25-1, the J call TRBJ2-7; TRBD2 might be the D (5 bases). Trimming pared 6 bases from V and 2 bases from J, leaving 8 bases between. CDR1 and CDR2 from the germline V gene are MGHDK and SYGVNS. This CDR3 comprises 12 residues. The DNA for the CDR3 is TGTGCCAGCAGCTGGACTGCCTACGAGCAGTACTTC. Its translation: CASSWTAYEQYF.

The chain joins TRBV10-1 to TRBJ2-3; TRBD1 matches 8 bases. CDR1 is WNHNN, CDR2 SYGVQD, per germline (reference sequence). The CDR3 length is 14 residues. V shed 2 bases, J shed 5 bases, and the junction held 3 bases outside the gene matches. The DNA for the CDR3 is TGCGCCAGCAGTGAGACAGGGGGGAAAGATACGCAGTATTTT. Translated: CASSETGGKDTQYF.

The chain couples TRBV27 to TRBJ2-7; D might be TRBD1 or TRBD2, each matching 6 bases. The germline V and J ends were trimmed by 5 bases and 2 bases, with 16 bases remaining between them. Per germline, CDR1 MNHEY and CDR2 SMNVEV (reference sequence). CDR3 length equals 15 residues. CDR3 loop: CASSPRLEGAYEQYF. CDR3 bases: TGTGCCAGCAGTCCCCGTTTGGAGGGGGCCTACGAGCAGTACTTC.

The chain recombines TRBV19 with TRBJ1-2, with TRBD1 matching over 7 bases. With V trimmed by 7 bases and J by 3 bases, 14 bases remained unmatched. This CDR3 region has 16 residues. In germline, CDR1 is LNHDA, CDR2 SQIVND (reference sequence). The CDR3 sequence is CASTPEPQGDHYGYTF. CDR3 DNA: TGTGCCAGTACCCCGGAACCCCAGGGGGACCACTATGGCTACACCTTC.

The chain has TRBV7-6 and TRBJ2-1; D remains unclear. CDR3 length: 14 amino acids. The V and J ends lost 5 bases and 4 bases respectively, with 12 bases between them. Germline V lookup: CDR1 SGHVS, CDR2 FNYEAQ. The CDR3: CASSDSGQYNEQFF. The CDR3 DNA reads as TGTGCCAGCAGCGATAGTGGGCAATACAATGAGCAGTTCTTC.

As concerns this clone: Other DNA sequences of this sample code for an identical CDR3. V is TRBV5-4 and J is TRBJ1-2; D is possibly TRBD1 (6 bases). Trimming pared 4 bases from V and 8 bases from J, leaving 21 bases between. The germline V gene encodes CDR1 SGHNT and CDR2 YYREEE (reference sequence). This CDR3 is built from 15 residues. Here the CDR3 reads CASSHPTGPTLGYTF. The CDR3 region has the DNA TGTGCCAGCAGCCATCCGACAGGCCCGACCCTGGGCTACACCTTC.